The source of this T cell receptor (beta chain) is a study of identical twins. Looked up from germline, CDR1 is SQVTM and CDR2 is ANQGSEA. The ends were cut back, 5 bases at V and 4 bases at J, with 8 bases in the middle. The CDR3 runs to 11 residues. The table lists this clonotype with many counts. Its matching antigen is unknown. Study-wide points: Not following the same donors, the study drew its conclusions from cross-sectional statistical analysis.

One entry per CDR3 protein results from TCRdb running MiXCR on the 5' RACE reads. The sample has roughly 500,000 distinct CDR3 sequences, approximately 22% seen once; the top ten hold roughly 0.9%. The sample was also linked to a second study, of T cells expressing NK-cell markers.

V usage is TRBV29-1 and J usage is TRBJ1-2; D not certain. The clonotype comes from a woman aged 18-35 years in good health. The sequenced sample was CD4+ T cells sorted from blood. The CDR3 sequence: CSVRIGYGYTF. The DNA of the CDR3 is TGCAGCGTTCGAATCGGCTATGGCTACACCTTC.